This T cell receptor beta chain was recovered during a study of T cell responses to AZD1222 COVID-19 vaccine. The study's findings and limits: Repertoires were obtained only post-peak T cell response. CD4 TCRs linked to vaccination spanned spike, dominating at 160-218 and 743-854. Variant regions that are unmutated are reportedly the target of nearly half of spike-specific TCRs.

This clone has a count of ten or more. What it binds is unknown. Per the germline V gene, CDR1 is SNHLY and CDR2 is FYNNEI. V was cut by 6 bases and J by 7 bases, with 15 bases left in between. There are 13 residues in the CDR3. Method: immunoSEQ multiplex PCR; TCRdb's copy keeps in-frame clones and lacks some. The repertoire has 90,000 to 150,000 clones, roughly 87% of them found once; the top ten carry 2% to 3%. This chain uses TRBV2 with TRBJ1-2; tentative D call: TRBD1 (5 bases). The source was peripheral blood, collected 28 days after the second AZD1222 dose. This TCR was recovered from an adult who received the AZD1222 COVID-19 vaccine. The DNA for the CDR3 is TGTGCCAGCAGGTCCCCGCGACAGCGTGGCTACACCTTC. Its translation: CASRSPRQRGYTF.